The T cell receptor beta chain described here comes from a study of CD8 T cells in Susac syndrome (dated by TCRdb to about 2019). Study-level background: The study used repertoire sequencing to test whether antigen drove CD8+ T cell activation and differentiation in Susac syndrome. CD8+ T cell repertoire clonality was compared between more than 9 healthy donors, about 14 Susac syndrome patients and 15 multiple sclerosis patients.

RNA was extracted using the RNeasy kit, and about 0.45 to 1 microgram was reverse transcribed with random hexamers. TCR beta CDR3 regions were amplified with the immunoSEQ multiplex PCR assay covering 54 Vbeta and 13 Jbeta segments. PCR amplification bias was corrected using a synthetic template baseline for primer optimization and computational correction. From the authors' description of their analysis: Reads were annotated to V, D and J genes per IMGT and analyzed with immunoSEQ Analyzer, keeping only productive sequences. To calculate clonality, Shannon entropy was normalized by log2 of the number of productive unique sequences and then subtracted from one. For each patient and control, public and private clones were evaluated among the 100 most prevalent clones. Susac-specific clones were defined as absent from healthy and MS cohorts, approximately 1,000 published viral clones and other ImmuneACCESS disease sequences. TCRdb reran the public reads through fastp at Q25 and MiXCR, keeping productive beta chains. Records with the same CDR3 protein are collapsed into one entry carrying the most frequent genes and DNA. The V and J calls were not made by the authors but by TCRdb's processing. This sample holds 78,000 or so distinct CDR3 sequences; less than 95% were observed only once. The ten largest account for about 0.4% of the sample.

A remark on this clonotype: No antigen is known for it. Base qualities are not at hand, and no much larger clone is one base apart.

Peripheral blood CD8+ and CD4+ T cells from healthy donors, Susac syndrome patients and multiple sclerosis patients were profiled by high-throughput TCR beta sequencing. The multiple sclerosis controls were treatment-naive patients who had stable or active relapsing-remitting disease and met the revised McDonald criteria. Bulk CD8+ and CD4+ T cells were purified magnetically by negative isolation, whereas CD8+ TEMRA cells were enriched by FACS. Blood was drawn into EDTA tubes, processed within 24 hours, and PBMCs were isolated by density gradient centrifugation. PBMCs intended for TCR sequencing were cryopreserved in liquid nitrogen and thawed later in a water bath at 37 degrees C. Purity of sorted or isolated CD4+, CD8+ and CD8+ TEMRA cells was at least 90%. The germline V gene specifies SGHRS as CDR1 and YFSETQ as CDR2. V is clipped by 4 bases and J by 2 bases, and the sequence between their germline boundaries is 10 bases long. The CDR3 contains 14 residues, cysteine and phenylalanine counted. The retained sequence is limited to the CDR3, 42 bases, with the frame set at the first base.

Broad study findings and their caveats: The TCR sequencing and HLA analysis was acknowledged to have included a relatively small number of individuals.

Sequences were obtained from CD8+ T cells from PBMCs. The source is a human donor with multiple sclerosis. This chain joins TRBV5-1 to TRBJ2-1, with TRBD2 as a weak D call on 6 bases. The CDR3 region has the sequence CASSGWGAYNEQFF. Here is the DNA: TGCGCCAGCAGCGGCTGGGGGGCCTACAATGAGCAGTTCTTC. Reference TRBV5-1 and TRBJ2-1 proteins supply the regions before and after the CDR3; the full variable domain is: KAGVTQTPRYLIKTRGQQVTLSCSPISGHRSVSWYQQTPGQGLQFLFEYFSETQRNKGNFPGRFSGRQFSNSRSEMNVSTLELGDSALYLCASSGWGAYNEQFFGPGTRLTVL.